The present entry profiles one T cell receptor beta chain with its context. The sample is drawn from a study of control samples from healthy donors and cancer patients. TCRdb's table, derived via immunoSEQ multiplex PCR, lists solely in-frame clones and lacks some. The sample yields 65,000 to 90,000 clones, about 90% seen once. Germline V gene lookup returns CDR1 SGHTA and CDR2 FQGTGA. Trimming took off 4 bases at V and 2 bases at J, with 9 bases between the two ends. The CDR3 extends over 13 amino acids. The rearrangement links TRBV7-3 to TRBJ2-7; D ambiguous. This TCR was sampled from a man in his forties or fifties in good health. The source material was blood. Here the CDR3 reads CASSSGGTYEQYF. The CDR3 nucleotides read TGTGCCAGCAGCTCCGGTGGGACCTACGAGCAGTACTTC.